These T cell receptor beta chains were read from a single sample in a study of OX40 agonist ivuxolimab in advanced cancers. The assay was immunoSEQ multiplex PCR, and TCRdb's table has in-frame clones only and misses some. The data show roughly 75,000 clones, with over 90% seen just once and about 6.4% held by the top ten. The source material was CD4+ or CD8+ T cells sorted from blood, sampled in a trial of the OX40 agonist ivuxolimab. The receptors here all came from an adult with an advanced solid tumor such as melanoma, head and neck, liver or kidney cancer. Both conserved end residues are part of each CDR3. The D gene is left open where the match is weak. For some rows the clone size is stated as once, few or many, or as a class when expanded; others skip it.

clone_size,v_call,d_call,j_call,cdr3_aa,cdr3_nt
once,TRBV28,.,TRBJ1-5,CASSFERGGQPQHF,TGTGCCAGCAGTTTTGAGAGGGGGGGTCAGCCCCAGCATTTT
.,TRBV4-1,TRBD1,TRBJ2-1,CASSPQGNEQFF,TGCGCCAGCAGCCCACAGGGGAATGAGCAGTTCTTC
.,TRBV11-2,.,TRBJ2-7,CASSPLRRTDYEQYF,TGTGCCAGCAGCCCCCTTCGCCGGACGGATTACGAGCAGTACTTC
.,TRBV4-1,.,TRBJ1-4,CASSQDPGSNEKLFF,TGCGCCAGCAGCCAAGATCCGGGGAGTAATGAAAAACTGTTTTTT
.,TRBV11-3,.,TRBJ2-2,CASSLLGGELFF,TGTGCCAGCAGCTTACTGGGCGGGGAGCTGTTTTTT
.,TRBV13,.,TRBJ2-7,CASSYGQGGYEQYF,TGTGCCAGCAGCTATGGACAGGGAGGGTACGAGCAGTACTTC
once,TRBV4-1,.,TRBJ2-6,CASSRYLPSGANVLTF,TGCGCCAGCAGCCGGTACTTACCCTCTGGGGCCAACGTCCTGACTTTC
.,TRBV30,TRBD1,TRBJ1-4,CAWRTGGGEKLFF,TGTGCCTGGAGGACAGGGGGCGGTGAAAAACTGTTTTTT
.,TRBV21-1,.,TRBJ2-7,CASSKVGGNRYGGF,TGTGCCAGCAGCAAAGTAGGAGGTAATAGGTACGGGGGCTTC
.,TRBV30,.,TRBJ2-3,CAWSVVSSTDTQYF,TGTGCCTGGAGTGTAGTCTCTAGCACAGATACGCAGTATTTT
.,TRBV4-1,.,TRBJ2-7,CASSQESRVYEQYF,TGCGCCAGCAGCCAAGAATCTCGGGTCTACGAGCAGTACTTC
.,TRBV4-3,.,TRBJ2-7,CASSQEEGWEQYF,TGCGCCAGCAGCCAAGAGGAGGGGTGGGAGCAGTACTTC
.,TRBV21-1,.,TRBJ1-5,CASSKESDQPQHF,TGTGCCAGCAGCAAAGAATCGGACCAGCCCCAGCATTTT
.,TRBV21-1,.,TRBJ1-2,CASSKGGQGKDYGYTF,TGTGCCAGCAGCAAAGGGGGACAGGGAAAGGACTATGGCTACACCTTC
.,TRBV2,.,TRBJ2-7,CASSELWGPSYEQYF,TGTGCCAGCAGTGAATTGTGGGGGCCTTCCTACGAGCAGTACTTC
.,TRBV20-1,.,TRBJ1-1,CSAEAQTEAFF,TGCAGTGCTGAGGCCCAGACTGAAGCTTTCTTT
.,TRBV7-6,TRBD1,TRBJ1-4,CASSRSLDPGTENEKLFF,TGTGCCAGCAGCCGGAGCCTGGATCCCGGGACAGAAAATGAAAAACTGTTTTTT
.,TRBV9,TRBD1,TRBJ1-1,CASSVGGQGFNTEAFF,TGTGCCAGCAGCGTAGGGGGACAGGGGTTTAACACTGAAGCTTTCTTT
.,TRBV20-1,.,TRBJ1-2,CSASDYGYTF,TGCAGTGCTAGTGATTATGGCTACACCTTC
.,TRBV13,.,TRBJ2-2,CASSTRLTGELFF,TGTGCCAGCAGCACGCGACTTACCGGGGAGCTGTTTTTT
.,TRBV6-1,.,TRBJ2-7,CASSVHSVGEQYF,TGTGCCAGCAGTGTTCATAGTGTCGGCGAGCAGTACTTC
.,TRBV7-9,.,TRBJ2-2,CASSFGRLANTGELFF,TGTGCCAGCAGCTTTGGCCGGCTAGCGAACACCGGGGAGCTGTTTTTT
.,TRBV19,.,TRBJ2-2,CASRAKGTYTGELFF,TGTGCCAGTAGGGCGAAGGGGACTTACACCGGGGAGCTGTTTTTT
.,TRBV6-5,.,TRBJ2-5,CASSYAETQYF,TGTGCCAGCAGTTACGCCGAGACCCAGTACTTC
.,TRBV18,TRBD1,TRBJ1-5,CASSPSGQVNQPQHF,TGTGCCAGCTCACCCTCGGGACAGGTCAATCAGCCCCAGCATTTT
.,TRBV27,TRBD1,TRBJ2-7,CASSPGTGLGYEQYF,TGTGCCAGCAGCCCTGGGACAGGCCTAGGTTACGAGCAGTACTTC
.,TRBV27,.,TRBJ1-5,CASSLYAGVANQPQHF,TGTGCCAGCAGTTTATATGCAGGCGTTGCTAATCAGCCCCAGCATTTT
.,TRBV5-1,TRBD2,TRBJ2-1,CASSSGLAELFF,TGCGCCAGCAGCTCGGGACTAGCTGAATTGTTCTTC
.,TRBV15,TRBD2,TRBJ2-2,CATSRDRLAGGPGELFF,TGTGCCACCAGCAGAGACCGACTAGCGGGAGGTCCCGGGGAGCTGTTTTTT
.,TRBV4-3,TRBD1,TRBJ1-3,CASSRATGGDGNTIYF,TGCGCCAGCAGCCGAGCGACAGGGGGCGATGGAAACACCATATATTTT
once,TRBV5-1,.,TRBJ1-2,CASSLYQGGTYGYTF,TGCGCCAGCAGCTTGTATCAGGGAGGGACCTATGGCTACACCTTC
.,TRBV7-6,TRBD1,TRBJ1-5,CASSLGTGSNQPQHF,TGTGCCAGCAGCTTGGGGACAGGGAGCAATCAGCCCCAGCATTTT
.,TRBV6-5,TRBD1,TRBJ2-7,CASSPTGQSYEQYF,TGTGCCAGCAGCCCCACGGGACAGTCCTACGAGCAGTACTTC
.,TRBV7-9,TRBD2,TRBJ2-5,CASSSSGSQETQYF,TGTGCCAGCAGCTCTAGCGGGAGCCAAGAGACCCAGTACTTC
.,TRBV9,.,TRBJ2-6,CASSVFSGANVLTF,TGTGCCAGCAGCGTATTTTCTGGGGCCAACGTCCTGACTTTC
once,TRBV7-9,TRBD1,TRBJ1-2,CASSYLTGISNGYTF,TGTGCCAGCAGCTACCTGACAGGGATATCGAATGGCTACACCTTC
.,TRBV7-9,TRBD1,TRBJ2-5,CASSGTDQETQYF,TGTGCCAGCAGCGGGACAGATCAAGAGACCCAGTACTTC
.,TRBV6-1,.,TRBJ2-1,CASSEWWGKGDNEQFF,TGTGCCAGCAGTGAATGGTGGGGGAAAGGAGACAATGAGCAGTTCTTC
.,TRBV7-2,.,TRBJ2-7,CASSSPAVPSYEQYF,TGTGCCAGCAGCTCACCAGCGGTTCCTTCCTACGAGCAGTACTTC
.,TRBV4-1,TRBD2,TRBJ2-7,CASSQDGRTSYEQYF,TGCGCCAGCAGCCAAGACGGGAGGACCTCCTACGAGCAGTACTTC
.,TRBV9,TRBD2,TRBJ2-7,CASSVDRRGFSYEQYF,TGTGCCAGCAGCGTAGATCGGCGGGGGTTCTCCTACGAGCAGTACTTC
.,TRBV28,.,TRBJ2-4,CASSLTGVIDKNIQYF,TGTGCCAGCTCCCTCACGGGGGTAATAGACAAAAACATTCAGTACTTC
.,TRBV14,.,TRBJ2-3,CASSQADGTADTQYF,TGTGCCAGCAGCCAAGCGGACGGAACGGCAGATACGCAGTATTTT
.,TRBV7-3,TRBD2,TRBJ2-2,CASSLSPGRVNTGELFF,TGTGCCAGCAGCTTGTCACCCGGGAGGGTGAACACCGGGGAGCTGTTTTTT
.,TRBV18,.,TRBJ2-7,CASSPAPAALLGAKDEQYF,TGTGCCAGCTCACCAGCCCCGGCCGCCTTACTAGGGGCCAAGGACGAGCAGTACTTC
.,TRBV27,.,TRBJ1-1,CASRAGADEAFF,TGTGCCAGCAGGGCGGGAGCGGACGAAGCTTTCTTT
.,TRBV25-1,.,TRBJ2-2,CASSEWGESTGELFF,TGTGCCAGCAGTGAATGGGGGGAATCCACCGGGGAGCTGTTTTTT
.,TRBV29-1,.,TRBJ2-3,CSVEGGTGDTDTQYF,TGCAGCGTTGAGGGAGGAACAGGGGATACAGATACGCAGTATTTT
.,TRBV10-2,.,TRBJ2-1,CASSESTASYNEQFF,TGCGCCAGCAGTGAGTCGACAGCCTCCTACAATGAGCAGTTCTTC
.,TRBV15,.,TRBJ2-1,CATSSPYFDNEQFF,TGTGCCACCAGCAGCCCCTACTTCGACAATGAGCAGTTCTTC
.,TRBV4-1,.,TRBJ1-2,CASSQEWREEGYTF,TGCGCCAGCAGCCAAGAGTGGAGGGAGGAAGGCTACACCTTC
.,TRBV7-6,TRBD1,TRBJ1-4,CASSLEGQGSTNEKLFF,TGTGCCAGCAGCTTAGAAGGACAGGGATCAACTAATGAAAAACTGTTTTTT
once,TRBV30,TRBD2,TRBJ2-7,CAWSRGTSGGSEQYF,TGTGCCTGGAGTAGAGGGACTAGCGGGGGGAGCGAGCAGTACTTC
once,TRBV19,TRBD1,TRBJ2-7,CASRPGGDRVYYEQYF,TGTGCCAGTAGGCCAGGAGGGGACAGGGTATACTACGAGCAGTACTTC
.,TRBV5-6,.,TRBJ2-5,CASSWGDLQETQYF,TGTGCCAGCAGCTGGGGGGACTTACAAGAGACCCAGTACTTC
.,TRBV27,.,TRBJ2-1,CASSPADGRYRRVGEQFF,TGTGCCAGCAGTCCCGCAGATGGCCGGTACAGAAGAGTCGGTGAGCAGTTCTTC